The following is a TCR beta chain sequence with its context. Its specificity is not known. Profiled with immunoSEQ multiplex PCR; TCRdb holds only in-frame clones, not every one. Found here are a few hundred thousand clones, 86% of them singletons; the top ten hold roughly 0.8%. The CDR3 covers 14 residues. Trimming cost V 5 bases and J 6 bases; bases outside gene matches: 10. From germline, CDR1 is SEHNR and CDR2 FQNEAQ (reference sequence). The donors were part of the validation cohort of around 110 subjects. That cohort was separate from the first cohort, which comprised 666 subjects. The sample is drawn from a study of cytomegalovirus exposure and HLA in healthy donors. Broader study findings: Most TCR sequences were rare, but some public TCRs occurred in many donors. Altogether, 164 TCR beta chains were recorded as cytomegalovirus-associated. In the 95 to 150 validation repertoires, about 94% of cluster scores exceeded 0, per a later analysis.

Sequencing input: PBMCs. The chain carries TRBV7-9 and TRBJ2-7, with 7 bases identical to TRBD1. The receptor comes from a young woman in good health and CMV-seronegative. CDR3 protein: CASSPGQKGGEQYF. In DNA form, the CDR3 reads TGTGCCAGCAGCCCGGGACAGAAAGGGGGCGAGCAGTACTTC.